Following are 7 T cell receptor beta chains from one sample sequenced in a study of T cell responses to AZD1222 COVID-19 vaccine. The assay was immunoSEQ multiplex PCR, and TCRdb's table has in-frame clones only and misses some. Found here are about 180,000 clones, 90% to 95% of them singletons; the top ten hold roughly 1%. The material sequenced was peripheral blood, taken 28 days after the second dose of the MenACWY control vaccine. The receptors were sampled from an adult who received the MenACWY meningococcal vaccine as a control.

The chain uses TRBV23-1 and TRBJ1-6; TRBD1 agrees at 7 bases. Being an ORF, TRBV23-1 has a function that is uncertain. The CDR3 sequence is 15 residues long. With 1 base clipped from V and 8 bases from J, the junction kept 5 bases outside the gene matches. The CDR3 nucleotides read TGCGCCAGCAGTCAATTTGACAGGGCCTATTCACCCCTCCACTTT. Translation: CASSQFDRAYSPLHF.

This clone was found once. The chain has TRBV9 and TRBJ1-4; 7 bases align to TRBD1. After removal of 3 bases from V and 4 bases from J, the junction contained 6 bases not matched to a gene. The CDR3 length is 15 residues. Germline CDR1 and CDR2: SGDLS and YYNGEE. The CDR3 is CASSAQGQLNEKLFF. Here the CDR3 DNA reads TGTGCCAGCAGCGCCCAGGGACAGCTTAATGAAAAACTGTTTTTT. Using reference TRBV9 and TRBJ1-4 for the parts outside the CDR3, the full variable domain is DSGVTQTPKHLITATGQRVTLRCSPRSGDLSVYWYQQSLDQGLQFLIQYYNGEERAKGNILERFSAQQFPDLHSELNLSSLELGDSALYFCASSAQGQLNEKLFFGSGTQLSVL.

The rearrangement joins TRBV6-9 to TRBJ1-5; 11 bases align to TRBD1. The germline CDR1 and CDR2 sequences are MNHGY and SVAAGI. Germline trimming cut 7 bases from V and 3 bases from J; bases unmatched to any gene: 5. This CDR3 is 15 amino acids long. The CDR3 reads CASNPGQGDNQPQHF. For the CDR3, the DNA is TGTGCCAGCAACCCGGGACAGGGGGACAATCAGCCCCAGCATTTT.

V usage is TRBV5-6 and J usage is TRBJ1-6; 8 bases agree with TRBD1. CDR3 size: 18 residues. The ends lost 3 bases at V and 1 base at J; junction bases unmatched: 9. Germline CDR1 reads SGHDT; CDR2 reads YYEEEE. CDR3 coding DNA: TGTGCCAGCAGCTCCCTCCTCAGGGGGCAATCCTATAATTCACCCCTCCACTTT. Protein sequence: CASSSLLRGQSYNSPLHF.

In its sample, this clone was seen a few times. The chain recombines TRBV4-1 with TRBJ1-2; D is uncertain. Trimming took off 3 bases at V and 0 bases at J, with 8 bases between the two ends. The CDR3 is made up of 14 amino acids. Germline loops: CDR1 MGHRA, CDR2 YSYEKL. The CDR3 reads CASSHLVANYGYTF. CDR3 nucleotide sequence: TGCGCCAGCAGCCATCTCGTTGCTAACTATGGCTACACCTTC.

This chain links TRBV5-1 with TRBJ1-1, with unresolved D. CDR3 length: 12 amino acids. Trimming took 3 bases from V and 5 from J, leaving 8 bases between them. Germline lookup yields CDR1 SGHRS and CDR2 YFSETQ. The CDR3 reads CASSSDGTEAFF. CDR3 nucleotide sequence: TGCGCCAGCAGCTCGGACGGGACTGAAGCTTTCTTT.

V is TRBV15 and J is TRBJ2-7; unclear D gene. This CDR3 contains 13 residues. Germline CDR1 and CDR2: LNHNV and YYDKDF (reference sequence). V lost 0 bases, J lost 4 bases, and 7 bases lay in between. This CDR3 is CATSRDRPYEQYF. Here the CDR3 DNA reads TGTGCCACCAGCAGAGATCGCCCATACGAGCAGTACTTC.